This TCR beta chain was found in a study of cytomegalovirus exposure and HLA in healthy donors (dated by TCRdb to about 2017). For the study in its entirety: According to an earlier analysis of a few hundred of the donors, 150 million to 200 million T cells yielded 100 million or so unique TCR beta sequences and 276 Gb of sequence data. An early release that covered roughly 600 HLA-typed donors contained approximately 300 gigabases of sequencing data and 70 million to 100 million unique TCR sequences. Of the approximately 400 genotyped donors, 65% to 90% were placed in the genetic ancestry cluster associated with self-reported Caucasian donors. The study was designed to test whether signatures of past pathogen exposure could be identified by cataloging public T cell receptors. Using immunosequencing, the study profiled T cell repertoires from fewer than 850 subjects and related those repertoires to cytomegalovirus serostatus. In addition to the first cohort of approximately 670 subjects, a separate validation cohort of 130 or so different subjects was used. High-throughput TCR immunosequencing, statistical association of individual TCRs with disease status, and machine learning were combined to predict cytomegalovirus infection status. In a later analysis, previously published TCR beta repertoires from 550 to 750 donors were re-analyzed and high-resolution HLA genotyping was added so that TCR occurrence patterns could be studied. Rather than drawing on any new phenotypic data, the later analysis identified candidate immune exposures from TCR beta sequences and the way those sequences occurred across donors. An earlier analysis of several hundred of the donors applied high-throughput TCR beta sequencing to assess whether each TCR beta V gene segment acted as functional or pseudogenic. Alongside the repertoire data, information on donor age, sex, ethnicity and CMV serostatus was compiled. Genome-wide SNP genotypes for about 55% of the 666 donors were used in a later genetic analysis, which treated that subset as a discovery cohort. Every repertoire in the discovery cohort had been generated on one and the same sequencing platform. HLA typing covered class I and class II loci at four-digit resolution. Typing coverage varied by locus: roughly 620-640 donors for A, B, C, DRB1 and DQB1; approximately 500 for DQA1; about 590 for DPA1; fewer than 480 for DPB1. Roughly 5 DR-DQ haplotypes were handled as single units for association and clustering, since linkage in the cohort was strong. Among 398 genotyped donors of the cohort, an average of about 240,000 unique TCR beta nucleotide sequences were sequenced per donor, roughly 18% of them non-productive. What the work shows at the level of the full study, not this receptor alone: Because the 87-base-pair reads could not distinguish some IMGT-functional V segments, including TRBV6-2 and TRBV6-3, those segments were excluded. A total of 150 or so TCR beta chains were listed by the study as associated with cytomegalovirus. A cluster of highly shared sequence variants was judged likely to be a technical artifact of the sequencing pipeline. CMV serostatus was the only immune exposure information available for the cohort. While some public TCRs were present in many individuals, most TCR sequences turned up only very rarely across donors. Because HLA typing was unavailable for some donors at each locus, only the typed subset was used in association tests. A later analysis found that HLA-associated TCR beta chains were more clonally expanded and had lower generation probabilities than equally common non-associated chains. Because counts were too low, seventeen rarely observed V segments, including chromosome 9 orphons, were left out of the earlier analysis of several hundred of the donors. Linkage disequilibrium might explain the correlated functional status among segregating V segments, but an unknown experimental factor could not be excluded. Only TCR beta chains were sequenced in this cohort, and the absence of alpha or paired-chain data limited detectable features. In a later analysis, 16,951 TCR beta sequences were associated with specific HLA alleles at a false discovery rate of 0.05. V-gene and J-gene trimming of TCR beta chains was associated with a missense DCLRE1C variant in a later genetic analysis, and the association was replicated in an independent cohort. When HLA alleles, especially DR and DQ, strongly co-occurred, TCR associations were difficult to assign to individual alleles. The classifier was reported to diagnose cytomegalovirus status with high specificity and sensitivity in both the original and validation cohorts. A later genetic analysis reported fewer N-insertions in productive TCRs among donors in an Asian-associated ancestry cluster than the 666-donor mean. A further reported finding was that TCR beta sequences accurately predicted the HLA-A and HLA-B alleles for most subjects in the first cohort. In an earlier analysis of 587 of the donors, most TCR beta V segments appeared in productive rearrangements about 90% or about 30% of the time, broadly matching IMGT annotations. The authors suggested that the approach could potentially be generalized to other disease states and immunological phenotypes. A later analysis found that TCR association rates varied across HLA loci, with DRB1 alleles showing the most associated TCRs and HLA-C alleles the fewest. Three of the identified cytomegalovirus-associated TCR beta chains were confirmed in vitro to be specific for cytomegalovirus antigens. Several of the top co-occurrence clusters appeared to be linked to parvovirus B19, influenza, CMV and Epstein-Barr virus, according to a later analysis. A later analysis found that most CMV-associated TCR beta chains appeared HLA-restricted, with HLA associations seemingly driven largely by CMV exposure. Roughly uniform sequencing depth across donors was assumed in presence/absence analyses, although this assumption may not hold.

The cohort comprised more than 550 healthy bone marrow donors. All cohort members were sampled while nominally healthy, although unrecorded immune exposures were likely present. The donor was CMV seropositive and belonged to the group of 250 to 350 seropositive cohort members. A peripheral blood sample was collected from each donor, and TCR beta sequencing was performed on peripheral blood mononuclear cells. Genomic DNA extraction from the blood cell samples was performed with the Qiagen DNeasy Blood Extraction Kit. Notes on this clone: Its cognate antigen has yet to be identified. Qualities for individual bases were not recorded, and no much larger clone is one base off.

The V end gives up 0 bases and the J end 2 bases, leaving 9 bases in the junction not matched to a gene. The germline V gene supplies CDR1 LGHNA and CDR2 YNFKEQ. Reading from cysteine to phenylalanine, the CDR3 counts 19 amino acids. Only the CDR3 DNA stays, 57 bases, in frame from base 1. The library was produced with the immunoSEQ multiplex PCR assay. The multiplex PCR relied on a mix of 60 forward primers for TCR Vbeta segments and 13 reverse primers for TCR Jbeta segments. Amplification of the CDR3 region of rearranged TCR beta genes was performed with a multiplex PCR assay on genomic DNA. Amplified TCR beta libraries were sequenced as 87-base-pair reads on the Illumina HiSeq System. On the authors' methods: A later analysis counted about 80 million unique TCR beta chains across the 666 repertoires, and roughly 11 million of these chains were shared by at least two donors. Raw reads were error-corrected and collapsed into unique sequences by a nearest-neighbor algorithm in which closely related sequences were merged to remove PCR and sequencing errors. V, D and J gene segments were assigned by aligning CDR3 sequences to IMGT reference sequences. For a sequence to be retained, a match of at least six nucleotides was required to both a V gene segment and a J gene segment. Rearrangements were classified as productive when the CDR3 lacked stop codons and remained in frame with V and J, and all other rearrangements were classified as non-productive. CDR3 was defined according to IMGT convention as the region running from the second conserved V-encoded cysteine to the conserved J-encoded phenylalanine. The earlier analysis of about 640 of the donors excluded any sequence lacking an unambiguous match to a single V gene segment. In an earlier analysis of almost 600 of the donors, a V segment was called functional when productive rearrangements were above 56.7%, and segregating when the standard deviation between donors exceeded 5%. A statistical classification framework was developed to diagnose cytomegalovirus status using the catalog of TCR beta chain sequences. In a later analysis, V and J genes were assigned by comparing TCR nucleotide sequences against IMGT/GENE-DB human TR gene sequences. A later analysis assigned CDR3 sequences and most-parsimonious VDJ recombination scenarios with the TCRdist pipeline. In a later analysis, each TCR beta chain was defined by its CDR3 amino acid sequence together with its V-gene family, and reads without a unique V-gene family were excluded. To address suspected cross-contamination and a sequencing artifact, a later analysis removed 550 to 750 highly shared, low-generation-probability nucleotide sequences. In a later analysis, a clonal expansion index was calculated for each public chain from normalized within-repertoire ranks of inferred template counts. In a later analysis, generation probabilities were computed using a VDJ recombination model fitted to out-of-frame rearrangements, and the results were checked against IGoR. In a later analysis, hypergeometric tests were used to score TCR-TCR, TCR-HLA and TCR-CMV co-occurrence, with a repertoire-size bias correction applied to TCR pairs. In a later analysis, false discovery rates were estimated by permuting HLA or CMV assignments 20 times. A later analysis grouped co-occurring TCRs with DBSCAN, adding TCRdist sequence similarity when clustering within HLA-allele-positive subsets. Co-occurrence clustering excluded repertoires with fewer than 30,000 or more than 120,000 public chains, plus five with anomalous nucleotide sharing. The source is immuneACCESS, and TCRdb retained only in-frame sequences with V and J called. Part of the clones is not carried over; for the studies checked, unresolved V genes explain less than half of this, and the remainder is unexplained. That table furnishes V, J and clone size, whereas the DNA furnished D and trimming. In all, the sample holds 170,000 or so clones, and around 80% of those were seen once. Of the sample, about 1.5% falls within the top ten clones.

Sequencing was carried out using PBMCs. The source of this sequence is a woman between 25 and 40 years old in good health and CMV-seropositive. The V gene is TRBV4-2 and the J gene is TRBJ2-3, with 12 junctional bases fitting TRBD2. The CDR3: CASSQESPGLAGYTDTQYF. The sequenced DNA: TGTGCCAGCAGCCAAGAATCCCCAGGACTAGCGGGATACACAGATACGCAGTATTTT.